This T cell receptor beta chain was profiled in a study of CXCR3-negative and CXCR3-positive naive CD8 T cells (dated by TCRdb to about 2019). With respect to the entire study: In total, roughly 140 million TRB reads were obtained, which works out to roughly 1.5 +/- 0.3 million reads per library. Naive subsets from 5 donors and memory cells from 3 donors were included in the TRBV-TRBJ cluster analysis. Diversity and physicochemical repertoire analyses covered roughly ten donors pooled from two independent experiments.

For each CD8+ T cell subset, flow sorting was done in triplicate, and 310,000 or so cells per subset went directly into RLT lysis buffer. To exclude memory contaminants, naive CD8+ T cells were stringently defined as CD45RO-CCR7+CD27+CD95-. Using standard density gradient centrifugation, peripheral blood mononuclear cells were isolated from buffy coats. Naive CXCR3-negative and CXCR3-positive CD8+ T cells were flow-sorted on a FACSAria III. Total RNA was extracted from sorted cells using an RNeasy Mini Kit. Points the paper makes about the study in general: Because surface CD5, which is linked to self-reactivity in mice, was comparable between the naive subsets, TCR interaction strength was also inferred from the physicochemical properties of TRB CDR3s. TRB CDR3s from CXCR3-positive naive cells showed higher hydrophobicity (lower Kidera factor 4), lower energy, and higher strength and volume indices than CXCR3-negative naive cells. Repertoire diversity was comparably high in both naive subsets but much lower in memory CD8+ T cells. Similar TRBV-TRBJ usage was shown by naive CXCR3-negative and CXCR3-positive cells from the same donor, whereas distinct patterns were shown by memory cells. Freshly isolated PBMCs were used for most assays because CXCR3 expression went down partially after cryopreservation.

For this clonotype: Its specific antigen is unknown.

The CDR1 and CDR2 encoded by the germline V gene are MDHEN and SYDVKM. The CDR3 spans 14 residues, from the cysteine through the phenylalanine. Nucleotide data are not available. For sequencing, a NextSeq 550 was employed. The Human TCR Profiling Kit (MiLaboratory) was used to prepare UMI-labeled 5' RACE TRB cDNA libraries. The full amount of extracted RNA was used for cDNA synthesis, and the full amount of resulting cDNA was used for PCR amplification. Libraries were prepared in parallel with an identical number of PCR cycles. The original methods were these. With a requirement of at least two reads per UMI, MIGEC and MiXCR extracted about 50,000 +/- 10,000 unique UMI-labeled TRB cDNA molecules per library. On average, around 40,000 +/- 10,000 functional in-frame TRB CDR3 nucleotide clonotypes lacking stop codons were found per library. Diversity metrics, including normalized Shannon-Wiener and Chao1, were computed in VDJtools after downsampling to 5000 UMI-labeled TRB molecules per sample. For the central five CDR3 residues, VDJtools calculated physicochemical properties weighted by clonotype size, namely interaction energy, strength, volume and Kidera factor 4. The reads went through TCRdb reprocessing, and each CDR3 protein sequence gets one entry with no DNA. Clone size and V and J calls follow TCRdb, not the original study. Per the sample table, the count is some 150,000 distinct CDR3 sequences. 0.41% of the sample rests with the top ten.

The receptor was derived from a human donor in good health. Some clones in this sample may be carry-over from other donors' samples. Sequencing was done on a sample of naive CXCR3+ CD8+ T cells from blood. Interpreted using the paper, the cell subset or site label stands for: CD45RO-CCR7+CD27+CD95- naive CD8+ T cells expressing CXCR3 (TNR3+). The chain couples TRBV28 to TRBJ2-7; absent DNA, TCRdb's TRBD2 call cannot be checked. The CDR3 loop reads CASTAGLGSYEQYF.